These 32 T cell receptor beta chains originate from one sample sequenced in a study of CD8+CD57+ T cells in acquired aplastic anemia. Investigators profiled TCR beta VDJ and CDR3 from genomic DNA template. Using its own MiXCR run on the reads, TCRdb lists one record per CDR3 protein. The sample records 60,000 or so distinct CDR3 sequences, 55% being singletons. The material sequenced was sorted CD4+, CD8+, or CD8+CD57+ T cells (not recorded which) from PBMCs. The receptors shown here come from a human donor in good health, serving as a control.

This clonotype has ten or more counts. The chain combines TRBV11-2 with TRBJ2-5; D may be TRBD2 (5 bases). V lost 5 bases to trimming and J lost 7 bases, with 8 bases between them. CDR1 is SGHAT and CDR2 is FQNNGV in the germline V gene. This CDR3 is built from 11 residues. The CDR3 here is CASSPGVTQYF. The CDR3 nucleotides are TGTGCCAGCAGCCCCGGGGTGACCCAGTACTTC.

This clonotype turned up a few times. J is TRBJ1-6 and V is TRBV7-2; D unresolved. V lost 5 bases to trimming and J lost 6 bases, with 5 bases between them. Germline V gene sequence: CDR1 SGHTA, CDR2 FQGNSA. The CDR3 totals 12 residues. The CDR3 region has the DNA TGTGCCAGCAGCGCGATTAATTCACCCCTCCACTTT. Translated: CASSAINSPLHF.

A remark on this clonotype: One base away lies a much larger clone, so this may be a sequencing read error. The rearrangement joins TRBV30 to TRBJ2-1; 7 bases fit TRBD2. The V gene end was trimmed by 4 bases and the J gene end by 7 bases; junction bases not matched to a gene: 10. The CDR3 extends over 14 amino acids. The germline V gene has CDR1 GTSNPN and CDR2 SVGIG (reference sequence). The CDR3 is CAWIGRGSRNEQFF. Here the CDR3 DNA reads TGTGCCTGGATCGGGCGGGGGTCGAGGAATGAGCAGTTCTTC. The whole variable domain, filled in from reference TRBV30 and TRBJ2-1, reads SQTIHQWPATLVQPVGSPLSLECTVEGTSNPNLYWYRQAAGRGLQLLFYSVGIGQISSEVPQNLSASRPQDRQFILSSKKLLLSDSGFYLCAWIGRGSRNEQFFGPGTRLTVL.

This clonotype was seen many times. This sequence joins TRBV5-1 and TRBJ1-3; perhaps TRBD1 as D (6 bases). CDR3 size: 16 residues. The germline V gene has CDR1 SGHRS and CDR2 YFSETQ. Trimming stripped 4 bases from V and 0 bases from J, with 14 bases between. CDR3: CASSPDSMSSGNTIYF. CDR3 nucleotide sequence: TGCGCCAGCAGCCCGGACAGCATGAGCTCTGGAAACACCATATATTTT.

This clonotype was seen repeatedly, ten times or more. The chain combines TRBV5-1 with TRBJ1-6; D unresolved. CDR3 length equals 14 residues. Germline CDR1 reads SGHRS; CDR2 reads YFSETQ. Trimming stripped 5 bases from V and 8 bases from J, with 14 bases between. CDR3 region: CASRVYEEDSPLHF. CDR3 nucleotides: TGCGCCAGCAGAGTCTACGAGGAAGATTCACCCCTCCACTTT.

Many counts were recorded for this clonotype. V usage is TRBV5-1 and J usage is TRBJ2-7, with D possibly TRBD2 on 6 matching bases. V gave up 4 bases and J gave up 0 bases, with 8 bases separating them. This CDR3 region has 13 residues. CDR1 SGHRS and CDR2 YFSETQ come from the germline V gene. In nucleotides, the CDR3 is TGCGCCAGCAGCCGGACTAACTCCTACGAGCAGTACTTC. Amino acids: CASSRTNSYEQYF.

This clonotype is a singleton in its sample. A read error may explain this, as a much larger clone is one base away. The chain combines TRBV30 with TRBJ2-2; 11 positions match TRBD2. The CDR3 has 15 amino acids. Trimming cost V 5 bases and J 5 bases; bases outside gene matches: 7. Germline V CDR1 and CDR2: GTSNPN, SVGIG (reference sequence). As DNA, the CDR3 is TGTGCCTGGGGGGCTAGCGGGAGGAGTACCGGGGAGCTGTTTTTT. Translating gives CAWGASGRSTGELFF.

Concerning this clonotype itself: Given the absence of the conserved phenylalanine or tryptophan at the CDR3 end, a read error is likely. The chain has TRBV19 and TRBJ1-6, with TRBD1 as a possible D gene (6 bases). This CDR3 spans 15 amino acids. V was pared by 6 bases and J by 4 bases, with 13 bases between. Germline V CDR1 and CDR2: LNHDA, SQIVND (reference sequence). The CDR3 sequence: CASRYQGSYNSPLHL. CDR3 in DNA: TGTGCCAGTAGGTATCAGGGGTCTTATAATTCACCCCTCCACCTT.

The V call is TRBV24-1, the J call TRBJ2-2, with 15 bases fitting TRBD2. The trim removed 3 bases at V and 6 bases at J, leaving 7 bases unmatched. There are 18 residues in the CDR3. Germline V gene sequence: CDR1 KGHDR, CDR2 SFDVKD. The chain's CDR3 is CATSDPPGLAGGPGELFF. The CDR3 region has the DNA TGTGCCACCAGTGATCCCCCGGGACTAGCGGGAGGACCCGGGGAGCTGTTTTTT.

The V call is TRBV5-1, the J call TRBJ1-6; 7 bases align to TRBD1. The V gene end was trimmed by 0 bases and the J gene end by 6 bases; junction bases not matched to a gene: 6. The CDR3 is 16 amino acids. In germline, CDR1 is SGHRS, CDR2 YFSETQ. The CDR3 reads CASSLAVTGFNSPLHF. CDR3 coding DNA: TGCGCCAGCAGCTTGGCCGTGACAGGGTTTAATTCACCCCTCCACTTT.

This clonotype was recorded many times. The V and J genes are TRBV19 and TRBJ2-3; TRBD1 or TRBD2 may be the D gene (6 bases each). This CDR3 has 17 residues. V lost 3 bases to trimming and J lost 2 bases, with 18 bases between them. The V gene's germline CDR1 is LNHDA and CDR2 SQIVND (reference sequence). The CDR3 bases are TGTGCCAGTAGTATCCCCCTGGGGGGCTCCTACACAGATACGCAGTATTTT. Protein product: CASSIPLGGSYTDTQYF.

The CDR3 loop is CATSEPGLAGVDEQFF. The CDR3, as DNA: TGTGCCACCAGTGAGCCTGGACTAGCGGGAGTAGATGAGCAGTTCTTC. The V call is TRBV24-1, the J call TRBJ2-1; 13 bases match TRBD2. CDR1 KGHDR and CDR2 SFDVKD come from the germline V gene. The trim removed 4 bases at V and 8 bases at J, leaving 7 bases unmatched. The CDR3 totals 16 residues.

The chain joins TRBV19 to TRBJ2-5; 11 positions match TRBD2. Germline-derived CDR1 and CDR2 are LNHDA and SQIVND (reference sequence). CDR3 length: 15 amino acids. Trimming removed 5 bases from V and 4 bases from J; junction bases left unmatched: 6. CDR3 DNA: TGTGCCAGTAGTCCCCGGACTAGCGGGCGAGAGACCCAGTACTTC. Its protein product is CASSPRTSGRETQYF.

Ten or more counts support this clonotype. This chain connects TRBV3-1 to TRBJ1-1, with D tentatively TRBD1 (6 bases). The V end was cut by 6 bases, the J end by 5 bases, with 13 bases between. The germline gives CDR1 LGHDT, CDR2 YNNKEL (reference sequence). This CDR3 contains 13 residues. The chain's CDR3 is CASRETGGTEAFF. CDR3 nucleotides: TGTGCCAGCAGAGAGACAGGAGGTACTGAAGCTTTCTTT.

This chain uses TRBV19 with TRBJ1-1; TRBD1 might be the D (6 bases). CDR1 and CDR2 (germline): LNHDA, SQIVND (reference sequence). V dropped 6 bases and J dropped 8 bases, with 16 bases sitting between them. This CDR3 comprises 13 residues. The CDR3 DNA reads as TGTGCCAGTAGGGAACAGGGCTCTGGGGAAGCTTTCTTT. Translated, it gives CASREQGSGEAFF.

V is TRBV7-8 and J is TRBJ1-1, with no clear D. The CDR3 extends over 13 amino acids. V was cut by 5 bases and J by 8 bases, with 15 bases left in between. Per the germline V gene, CDR1 is SGHVS and CDR2 is FQNEAQ. The CDR3 protein is CASSPMSGYEAFF. Written as DNA, the CDR3 is TGTGCCAGCAGCCCAATGTCTGGGTACGAAGCTTTCTTT.

This clonotype is judged medium-sized. J is TRBJ1-2 and V is TRBV2, with D possibly TRBD1 on 5 matching bases. The CDR3 length is 13 residues. Germline-derived CDR1 and CDR2 are SNHLY and FYNNEI. Trimming left V 5 bases short and J 4 bases short, with 11 bases between. In DNA, the CDR3 is TGTGCCAGCAGTCCTGACAGAACCTATGGCTACACCTTC. The encoded protein is CASSPDRTYGYTF.

This clonotype was recorded a few times. The chain recombines TRBV15 with TRBJ2-5; tentatively, D is TRBD1 (6 bases). The CDR3 extends over 15 amino acids. CDR1 is LNHNV and CDR2 is YYDKDF in the germline V gene (reference sequence). Between the trimmed V and J ends, which lost 1 base and 0 bases, there was a span of 9 bases. The CDR3 nucleotides read TGTGCCACCAGCAGAGCAGGGGAGTACCAAGAGACCCAGTACTTC. Translating it yields CATSRAGEYQETQYF.

The chain carries TRBV29-1 and TRBJ2-5, with 7 nucleotides matching TRBD2. Germline V gene data show CDR1 as SQVTM and CDR2 as ANQGSEA. J was trimmed by 9 bases and V by 3 bases; bases with no gene match: 4. CDR3 size: 11 residues. The CDR3 here is CSVDRGVAQYF. The DNA of the CDR3 is TGCAGCGTTGATCGGGGGGTGGCCCAGTACTTC.

V is TRBV12-3 or TRBV12-4 and J is TRBJ2-5; the D gene is possibly TRBD1 (5 bases). The CDR3 is 14 amino acids. Trimming took 6 bases from V and 1 from J, leaving 12 bases between them. CDR3: CASRKDMVQETQYF. CDR3 nucleotides: TGTGCCAGCAGAAAGGACATGGTCCAAGAGACCCAGTACTTC.

The rearrangement links TRBV10-3 to TRBJ2-7; D possibly uses TRBD1 or TRBD2 (6 bases each). The CDR3 totals 14 residues. Trimming shortened V by 10 bases and J by 0 bases, and 16 bases separated the two germline ends. Looked up from germline, CDR1 is ENHRY and CDR2 is SYGVKD. The CDR3 is CASRQQGLSYEQYF. The DNA of the CDR3 is TGTGCCAGCAGACAACAGGGACTCTCCTACGAGCAGTACTTC.

Points on this clonotype: A read error is possible here, since a much larger clone lies one base away. This rearrangement joins TRBV11-3 to TRBJ1-3; D remains ambiguous. The CDR3 length is 14 residues. CDR1 is SGHNT and CDR2 is YENEEA in the germline V gene. DNA of the CDR3: TGTGCCAGCAGCCCCAACCACACTGGAAACACCATACATTTT. As protein: CASSPNHTGNTIHF.

The chain links TRBV15 to TRBJ2-7, with 7 bases identical to TRBD1. The CDR3 extends over 15 amino acids. Germline values: CDR1 LNHNV, CDR2 YYDKDF (reference sequence). The junction had 10 bases not matched to a gene; V was cut back by 3 bases and J by 5 bases. Here the CDR3 DNA reads TGTGCCACCAGCAGTTTAAAACAGGGGTTCCACGAGCAGTACTTC. This encodes CATSSLKQGFHEQYF. Full variable domain (missing parts from reference TRBV15 and TRBJ2-7): DAMVIQNPRYQVTQFGKPVTLSCSQTLNHNVMYWYQQKSSQAPKLLFHYYDKDFNNEADTPDNFQSRRPNTSFCFLDIRSPGLGDTAMYLCATSSLKQGFHEQYFGPGTRLTVT.

The CDR3 protein is CSVEVVEAGGYTF. The CDR3 DNA sequence: TGCAGCGTTGAAGTGGTGGAGGCGGGTGGCTACACCTTC. The chain recombines TRBV29-1 with TRBJ1-2; D ambiguous. Between the trimmed V and J ends, which lost 1 base and 7 bases, there was a span of 13 bases. Germline CDR1 SQVTM, CDR2 ANQGSEA. The CDR3 totals 13 residues.

This clonotype has only one observation. The J gene is TRBJ2-7, the V gene TRBV10-3, with unresolved D. The CDR3 spans 15 residues. Looked up from germline, CDR1 is ENHRY and CDR2 is SYGVKD. V was cut by 10 bases and J by 4 bases, with 23 bases left in between. The CDR3 DNA is TGTGCCACCCAGTCTGAGCGCTCTGTAGGGTACGAGCAGTACTTC. Amino acid sequence: CATQSERSVGYEQYF.

CDR3 region: CASTAGGLETQYF. In DNA form, the CDR3 reads TGTGCCAGTACGGCGGGAGGCCTCGAGACCCAGTACTTC. This chain uses TRBV19 with TRBJ2-5, with 8 bases aligning to TRBD2. The V and J ends lost 7 bases and 5 bases, in that order; junction bases with no gene match: 6. CDR1 is LNHDA and CDR2 is SQIVND in the germline V gene (reference sequence). This CDR3 comprises 13 residues.

This chain uses TRBV24-1 with TRBJ2-1; 7 bases fit TRBD1. Germline V CDR1 and CDR2: KGHDR, SFDVKD. V was pared by 4 bases and J by 7 bases, with 6 bases of the junction left unmatched. CDR3 length: 14 amino acids. CDR3 in DNA: TGTGCCACCAGTGACCACGACAGGGTGAATGAGCAGTTCTTC. Translating gives CATSDHDRVNEQFF.

By share, this clonotype counts as medium-sized. The chain links TRBV24-1 to TRBJ2-6; D is perhaps TRBD2 (5 bases). CDR1 is KGHDR and CDR2 is SFDVKD in the germline V gene. V shed 1 base and J shed 1 base, with 7 bases lying between them. This CDR3 spans 16 amino acids. CDR3 amino acids: CATSDFRGSGANVLTF. In DNA form, the CDR3 reads TGTGCCACCAGTGATTTTCGGGGATCTGGGGCCAACGTCCTGACTTTC.

By share, this clonotype counts as medium-sized (0.01 to 0.1%). The chain carries TRBV10-1 and TRBJ2-5, with 9 nucleotides matching TRBD2. This CDR3 has 15 residues. CDR1 and CDR2 (germline): WNHNN, SYGVQD (reference sequence). The ends lost 2 bases at V and 4 bases at J; junction bases unmatched: 5. The CDR3 DNA is TGCGCCAGCAGTGAGACGCGGGGGGGTCTAGAGACCCAGTACTTC. It yields the protein CASSETRGGLETQYF.

This rearrangement joins TRBV29-1 to TRBJ2-3; D call uncertain. V lost 5 bases and J 6 bases, leaving 12 bases between the germline ends. Germline-derived CDR1 and CDR2 are SQVTM and ANQGSEA. This CDR3 region has 12 residues. CDR3 protein: CSVRLVGDTQYF. CDR3 bases: TGCAGCGTTCGACTCGTGGGGGATACGCAGTATTTT.

This chain uses TRBV10-3 with TRBJ1-5, with TRBD1 matching over 12 bases. Unmatched junction bases numbered 11, after V lost 7 bases and J lost 7 bases. Germline assignment: CDR1 ENHRY and CDR2 SYGVKD. The CDR3 is 16 residues long. DNA of the CDR3: TGTGCCATCACTGATTGGGGACAGGGGGCTTGGCAGCCCCAGCATTTT. It specifies CAITDWGQGAWQPQHF.

The chain joins TRBV4-1 to TRBJ1-1; D unclear. Trimming shortened V by 1 base and J by 3 bases, and 15 bases separated the two germline ends. The CDR3 runs to 16 residues. The germline gives CDR1 MGHRA, CDR2 YSYEKL. CDR3 loop: CASSQGVEGRDTEAFF. The DNA of the CDR3 is TGCGCCAGCAGCCAAGGAGTAGAGGGTAGAGACACTGAAGCTTTCTTT.